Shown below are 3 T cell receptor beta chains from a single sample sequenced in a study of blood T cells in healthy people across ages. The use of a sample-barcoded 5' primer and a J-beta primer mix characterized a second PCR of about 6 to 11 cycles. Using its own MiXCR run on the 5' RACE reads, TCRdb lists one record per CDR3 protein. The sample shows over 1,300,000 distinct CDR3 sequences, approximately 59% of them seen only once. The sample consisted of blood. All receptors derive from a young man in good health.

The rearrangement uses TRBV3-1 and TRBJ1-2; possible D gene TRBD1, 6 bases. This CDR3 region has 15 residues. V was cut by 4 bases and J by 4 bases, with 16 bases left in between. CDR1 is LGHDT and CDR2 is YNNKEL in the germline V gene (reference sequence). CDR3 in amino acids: CASSPSRGDIYGYTF. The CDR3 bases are TGTGCCAGCAGCCCAAGTCGGGGGGACATCTATGGCTACACCTTC.

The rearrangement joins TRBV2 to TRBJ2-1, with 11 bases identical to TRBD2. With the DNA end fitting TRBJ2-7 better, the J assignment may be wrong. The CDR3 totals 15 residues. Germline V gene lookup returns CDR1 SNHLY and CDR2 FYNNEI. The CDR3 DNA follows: TGTGCCAGCAGTATTAGCGGGGGGGCCTCCAATGAGCAGTACTTC. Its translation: CASSISGGASNEQYF.

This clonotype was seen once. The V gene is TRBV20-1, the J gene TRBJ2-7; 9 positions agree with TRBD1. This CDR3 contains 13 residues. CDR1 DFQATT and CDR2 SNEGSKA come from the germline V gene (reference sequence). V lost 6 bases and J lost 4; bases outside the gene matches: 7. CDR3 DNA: TGCAGTGCCGTCCGGGACAGGGCTTACGAGCAGTACTTC. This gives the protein CSAVRDRAYEQYF.